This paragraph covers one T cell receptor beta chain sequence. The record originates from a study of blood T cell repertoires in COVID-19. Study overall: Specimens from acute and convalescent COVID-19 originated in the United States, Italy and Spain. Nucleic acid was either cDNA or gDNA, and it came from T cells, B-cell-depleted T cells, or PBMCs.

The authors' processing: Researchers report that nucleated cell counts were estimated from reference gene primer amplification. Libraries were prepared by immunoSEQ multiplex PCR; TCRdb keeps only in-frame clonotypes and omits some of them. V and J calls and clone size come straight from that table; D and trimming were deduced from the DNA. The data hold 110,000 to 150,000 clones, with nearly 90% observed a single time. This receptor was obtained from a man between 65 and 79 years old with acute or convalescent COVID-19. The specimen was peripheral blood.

CDR3 DNA sequence: TGTGCCTGGAGTACAGGGTTAACTTGGGGGGACAGGGGGCTTCCCGATACGCAGTATTTT. Its translation: CAWSTGLTWGDRGLPDTQYF. This rearrangement joins TRBV30 to TRBJ2-3, with 12 positions matching TRBD1. V was pared by 2 bases and J by 6 bases, with 21 bases of the junction left unmatched. Germline CDR1 is GTSNPN and CDR2 is SVGIG (reference sequence). This CDR3 is 20 amino acids long.